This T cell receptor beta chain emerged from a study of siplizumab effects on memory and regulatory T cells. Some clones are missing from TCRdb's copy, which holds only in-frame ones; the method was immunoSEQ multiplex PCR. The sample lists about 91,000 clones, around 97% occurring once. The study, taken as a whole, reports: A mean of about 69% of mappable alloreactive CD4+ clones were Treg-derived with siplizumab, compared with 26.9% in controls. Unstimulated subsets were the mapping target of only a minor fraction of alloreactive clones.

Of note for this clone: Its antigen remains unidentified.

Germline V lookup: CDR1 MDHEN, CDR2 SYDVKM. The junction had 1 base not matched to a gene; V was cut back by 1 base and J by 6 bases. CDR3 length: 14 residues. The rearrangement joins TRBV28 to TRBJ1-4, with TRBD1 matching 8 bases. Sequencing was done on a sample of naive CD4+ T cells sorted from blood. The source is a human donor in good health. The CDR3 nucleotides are TGTGCCAGCAGTTTATCCAGGGGGCATGAAAAACTGTTTTTT. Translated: CASSLSRGHEKLFF.